Listed below are T cell receptor beta chains from one sample, sequenced in a study of shared clonotypes between healthy human individuals. Sequenced by immunoSEQ multiplex PCR; TCRdb stores in-frame clones only, minus some. The sample yields roughly 2.2 million clones, more than 80% seen once. Specimen: naive CD4+ T cells from PBMCs. These receptors all stem from a man aged 18-30 years in good health. Some clones in this sample may be carry-over from other donors' samples. CDR3s include the opening cysteine and the closing phenylalanine or tryptophan. D genes are given only for firm matches. Clone size is not always given. Where it is, it says once, few, many or a class for expanded clones.

NA	TRBV4-1	few	TRBJ1-2	CASSRGDGVLDGYTF	TGCGCCAGCAGCCGAGGGGACGGGGTGTTGGATGGCTACACCTTC
NA	TRBV27	NA	TRBJ1-5	CASSLRGTSNQPQHF	TGTGCCAGCAGTTTACGGGGTACTAGCAATCAGCCCCAGCATTTT
NA	TRBV7-3	NA	TRBJ2-1	CASSLGNEQFF	TGTGCCAGCAGCTTAGGAAATGAGCAGTTCTTC
NA	TRBV13	NA	TRBJ2-3	CASSDRGFSGDTQYF	TGTGCCAGCAGCGATAGGGGGTTCTCGGGAGATACGCAGTATTTT
TRBD2	TRBV4-1	NA	TRBJ2-7	CASSLRTSGDRFMYEQYF	TGCGCCAGCAGCCTGAGGACTAGCGGGGATCGCTTTATGTACGAGCAGTACTTC
NA	TRBV5-1	NA	TRBJ2-3	CASSLYGAPTDTQYF	TGCGCCAGCAGCTTGTACGGGGCTCCCACAGATACGCAGTATTTT
TRBD2	TRBV6-5	NA	TRBJ2-7	CASSYISGGRNEQYF	TGTGCCAGCAGTTATATCTCCGGCGGGAGGAACGAGCAGTACTTC
NA	TRBV19	NA	TRBJ1-1	CASKEDRKNTEAFF	TGTGCCAGTAAGGAAGATAGAAAGAACACTGAAGCTTTCTTT
NA	TRBV19	NA	TRBJ1-1	CASSISRGRTEAFF	TGTGCCAGTAGTATTTCTAGGGGACGCACTGAAGCTTTCTTT
NA	TRBV5-4	NA	TRBJ1-2	CASSLAGASGYGYTF	TGTGCCAGCAGCTTGGCCGGGGCAAGCGGCTATGGCTACACCTTC
NA	TRBV14	once	TRBJ1-1	CASSSPLNTEAFF	TGTGCCAGCAGCTCGCCCCTGAACACTGAAGCTTTCTTT
TRBD1	TRBV4-1	NA	TRBJ2-2	CASSQGGQGFLTGELFF	TGCGCCAGCAGCCAAGGGGGACAGGGGTTTCTTACCGGGGAGCTGTTTTTT